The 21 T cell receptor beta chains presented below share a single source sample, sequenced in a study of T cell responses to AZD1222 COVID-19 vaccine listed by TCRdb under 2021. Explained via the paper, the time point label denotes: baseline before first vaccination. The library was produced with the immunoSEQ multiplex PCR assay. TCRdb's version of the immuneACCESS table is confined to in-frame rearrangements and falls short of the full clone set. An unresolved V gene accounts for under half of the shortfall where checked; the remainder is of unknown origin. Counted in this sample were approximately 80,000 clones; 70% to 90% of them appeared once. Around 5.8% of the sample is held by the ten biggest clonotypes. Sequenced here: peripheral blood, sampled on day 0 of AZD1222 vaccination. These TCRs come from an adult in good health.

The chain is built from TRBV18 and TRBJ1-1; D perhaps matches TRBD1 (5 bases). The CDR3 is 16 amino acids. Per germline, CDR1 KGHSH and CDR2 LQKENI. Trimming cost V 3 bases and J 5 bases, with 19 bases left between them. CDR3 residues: CASSPLGDALWTEAFF. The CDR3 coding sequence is TGTGCCAGCTCACCCTTGGGGGACGCACTTTGGACTGAAGCTTTCTTT.

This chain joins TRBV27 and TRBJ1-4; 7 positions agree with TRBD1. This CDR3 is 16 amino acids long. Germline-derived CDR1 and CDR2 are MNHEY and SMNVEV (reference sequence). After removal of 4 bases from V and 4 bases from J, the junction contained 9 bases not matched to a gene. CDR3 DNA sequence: TGTGCCAGCAGTTCAACAGGGGTATGGCTTAATGAAAAACTGTTTTTT. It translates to CASSSTGVWLNEKLFF.

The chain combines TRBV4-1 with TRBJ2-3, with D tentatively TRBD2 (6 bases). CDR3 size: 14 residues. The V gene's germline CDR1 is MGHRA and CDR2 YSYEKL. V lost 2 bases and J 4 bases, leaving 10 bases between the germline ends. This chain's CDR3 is CASSQRRGSDTQYF. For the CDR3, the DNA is TGCGCCAGCAGCCAACGGAGGGGCTCAGATACGCAGTATTTT.

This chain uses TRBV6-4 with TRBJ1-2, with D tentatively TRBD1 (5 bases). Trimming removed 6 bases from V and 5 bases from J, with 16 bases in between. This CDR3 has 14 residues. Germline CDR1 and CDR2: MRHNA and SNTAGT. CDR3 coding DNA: TGTGCCAGCAGGCCGGGACCGGGAGGATATGGCTACACCTTC. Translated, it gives CASRPGPGGYGYTF.

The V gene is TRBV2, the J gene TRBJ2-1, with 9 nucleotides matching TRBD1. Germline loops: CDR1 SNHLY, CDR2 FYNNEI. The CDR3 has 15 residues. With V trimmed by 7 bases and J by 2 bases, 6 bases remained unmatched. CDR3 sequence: CASMPGQGPYNEQFF. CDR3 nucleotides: TGTGCCAGCATGCCGGGACAGGGCCCCTACAATGAGCAGTTCTTC.

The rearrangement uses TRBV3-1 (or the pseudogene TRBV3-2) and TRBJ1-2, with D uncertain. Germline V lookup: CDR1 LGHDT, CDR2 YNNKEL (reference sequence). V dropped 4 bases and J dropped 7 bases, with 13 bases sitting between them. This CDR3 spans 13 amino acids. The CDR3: CASSPSLVGGYTF. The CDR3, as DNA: TGTGCCAGCAGCCCGAGTCTGGTTGGTGGCTACACCTTC.

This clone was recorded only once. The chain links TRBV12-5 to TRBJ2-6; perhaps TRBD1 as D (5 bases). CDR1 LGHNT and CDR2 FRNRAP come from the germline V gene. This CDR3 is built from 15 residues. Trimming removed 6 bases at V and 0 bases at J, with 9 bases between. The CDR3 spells CASGPDSSGANVLTF. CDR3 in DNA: TGTGCTAGTGGCCCCGACAGCTCTGGGGCCAACGTCCTGACTTTC. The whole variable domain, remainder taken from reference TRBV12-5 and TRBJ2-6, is DARVTQTPRHKVTEMGQEVTMRCQPILGHNTVFWYRQTMMQGLELLAYFRNRAPLDDSGMPKDRFSAEMPDATLATLKIQPSEPRDSAVYFCASGPDSSGANVLTFGAGSRLTVL.

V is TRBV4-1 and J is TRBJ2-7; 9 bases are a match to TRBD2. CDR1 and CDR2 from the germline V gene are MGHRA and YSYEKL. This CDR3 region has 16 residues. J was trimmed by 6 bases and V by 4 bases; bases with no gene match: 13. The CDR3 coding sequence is TGCGCCAGCAGCCCCCGGGTAGCGGGGGTCCAGGGCGAGCAGTACTTC. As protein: CASSPRVAGVQGEQYF.

This chain's CDR3 is CASKENYNYGYTF. The CDR3 region has the DNA TGTGCCAGCAAGGAGAATTATAACTATGGCTACACCTTC. The J gene is TRBJ1-2, the V gene TRBV27; unclear D gene. V lost 7 bases, J lost 1 base, and 10 bases lay in between. The CDR3 loop spans 13 amino acids. Germline V gene lookup returns CDR1 MNHEY and CDR2 SMNVEV (reference sequence).

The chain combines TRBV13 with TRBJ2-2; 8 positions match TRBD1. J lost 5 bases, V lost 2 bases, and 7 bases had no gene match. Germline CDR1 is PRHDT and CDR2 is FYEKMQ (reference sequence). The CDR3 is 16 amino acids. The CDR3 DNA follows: TGTGCCAGCAGCTTATCAGGGGGCTTTCGGACCGGGGAGCTGTTTTTT. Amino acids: CASSLSGGFRTGELFF.

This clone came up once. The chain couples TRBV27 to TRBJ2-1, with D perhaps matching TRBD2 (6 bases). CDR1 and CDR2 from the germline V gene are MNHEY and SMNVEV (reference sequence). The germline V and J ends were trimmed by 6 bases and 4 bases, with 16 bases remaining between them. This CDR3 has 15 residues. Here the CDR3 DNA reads TGTGCCAGCAGCCCGGGAGCGAGCTCTTACAATGAGCAGTTCTTC. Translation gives CASSPGASSYNEQFF.

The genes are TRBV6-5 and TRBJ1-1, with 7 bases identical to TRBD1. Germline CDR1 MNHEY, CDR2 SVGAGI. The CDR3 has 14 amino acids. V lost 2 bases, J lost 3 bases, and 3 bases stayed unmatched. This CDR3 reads CASSYLRGYTEAFF. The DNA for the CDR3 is TGTGCCAGCAGTTACCTCAGGGGGTACACTGAAGCTTTCTTT.

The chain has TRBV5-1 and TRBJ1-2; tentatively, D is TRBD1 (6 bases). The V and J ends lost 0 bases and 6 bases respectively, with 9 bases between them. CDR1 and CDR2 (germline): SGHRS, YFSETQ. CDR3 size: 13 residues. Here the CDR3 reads CASSLGQGNGYTF. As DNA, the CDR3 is TGCGCCAGCAGCTTGGGGCAGGGGAATGGCTACACCTTC. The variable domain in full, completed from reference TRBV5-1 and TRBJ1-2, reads KAGVTQTPRYLIKTRGQQVTLSCSPISGHRSVSWYQQTPGQGLQFLFEYFSETQRNKGNFPGRFSGRQFSNSRSEMNVSTLELGDSALYLCASSLGQGNGYTFGSGTRLTVV.

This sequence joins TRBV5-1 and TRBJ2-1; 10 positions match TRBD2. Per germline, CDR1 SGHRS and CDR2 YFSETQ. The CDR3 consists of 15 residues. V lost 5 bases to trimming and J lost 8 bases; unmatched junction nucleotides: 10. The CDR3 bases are TGCGCCAGCAGTCGAAGCGGGGGGGCTGTCTATGAGCAGTTCTTC. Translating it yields CASSRSGGAVYEQFF.

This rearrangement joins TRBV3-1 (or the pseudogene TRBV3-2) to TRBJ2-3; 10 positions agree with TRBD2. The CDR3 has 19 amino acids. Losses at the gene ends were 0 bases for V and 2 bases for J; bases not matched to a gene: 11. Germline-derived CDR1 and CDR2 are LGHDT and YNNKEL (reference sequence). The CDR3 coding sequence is TGTGCCAGCAGCCAAGATAATATTGGACTAGCGGACTACACAGATACGCAGTATTTT. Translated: CASSQDNIGLADYTDTQYF.

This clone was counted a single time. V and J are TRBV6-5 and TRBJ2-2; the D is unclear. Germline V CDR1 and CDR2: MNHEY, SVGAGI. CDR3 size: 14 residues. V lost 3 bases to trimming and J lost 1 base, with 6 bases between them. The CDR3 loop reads CASSYSVNTGELFF. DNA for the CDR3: TGTGCCAGCAGTTATTCAGTGAACACCGGGGAGCTGTTTTTT.

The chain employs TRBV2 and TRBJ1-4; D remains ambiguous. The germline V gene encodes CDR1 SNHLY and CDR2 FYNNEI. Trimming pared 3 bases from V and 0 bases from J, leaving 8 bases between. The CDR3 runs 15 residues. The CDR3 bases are TGTGCCAGCAGTGAGCACGGAGCAACTAATGAAAAACTGTTTTTT. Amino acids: CASSEHGATNEKLFF.

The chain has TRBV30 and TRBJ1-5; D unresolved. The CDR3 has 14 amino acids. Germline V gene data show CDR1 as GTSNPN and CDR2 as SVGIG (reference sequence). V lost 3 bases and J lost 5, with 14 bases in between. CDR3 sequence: CAWRRKDRDQPQHF. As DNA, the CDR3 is TGTGCCTGGAGGAGGAAGGATAGGGATCAGCCCCAGCATTTT. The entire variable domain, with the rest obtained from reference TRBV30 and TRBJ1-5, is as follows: SQTIHQWPATLVQPVGSPLSLECTVEGTSNPNLYWYRQAAGRGLQLLFYSVGIGQISSEVPQNLSASRPQDRQFILSSKKLLLSDSGFYLCAWRRKDRDQPQHFGDGTRLSIL.

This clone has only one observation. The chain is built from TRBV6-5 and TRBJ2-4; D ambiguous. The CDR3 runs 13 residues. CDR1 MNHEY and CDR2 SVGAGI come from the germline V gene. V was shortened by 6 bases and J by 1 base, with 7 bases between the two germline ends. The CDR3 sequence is CASRREAKNIQYF. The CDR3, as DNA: TGTGCCAGCAGACGTGAGGCCAAAAACATTCAGTACTTC.

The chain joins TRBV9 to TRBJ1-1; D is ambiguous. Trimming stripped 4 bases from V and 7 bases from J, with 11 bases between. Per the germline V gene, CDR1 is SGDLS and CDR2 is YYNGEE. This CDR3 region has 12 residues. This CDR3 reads CASSPHEREAFF. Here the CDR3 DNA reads TGTGCCAGCAGCCCTCACGAACGTGAAGCTTTCTTT.

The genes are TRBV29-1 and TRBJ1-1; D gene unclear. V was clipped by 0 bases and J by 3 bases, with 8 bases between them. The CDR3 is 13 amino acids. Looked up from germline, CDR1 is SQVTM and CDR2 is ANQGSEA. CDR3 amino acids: CSVEDGVYTEAFF. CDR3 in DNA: TGCAGCGTTGAAGATGGAGTTTACACTGAAGCTTTCTTT.